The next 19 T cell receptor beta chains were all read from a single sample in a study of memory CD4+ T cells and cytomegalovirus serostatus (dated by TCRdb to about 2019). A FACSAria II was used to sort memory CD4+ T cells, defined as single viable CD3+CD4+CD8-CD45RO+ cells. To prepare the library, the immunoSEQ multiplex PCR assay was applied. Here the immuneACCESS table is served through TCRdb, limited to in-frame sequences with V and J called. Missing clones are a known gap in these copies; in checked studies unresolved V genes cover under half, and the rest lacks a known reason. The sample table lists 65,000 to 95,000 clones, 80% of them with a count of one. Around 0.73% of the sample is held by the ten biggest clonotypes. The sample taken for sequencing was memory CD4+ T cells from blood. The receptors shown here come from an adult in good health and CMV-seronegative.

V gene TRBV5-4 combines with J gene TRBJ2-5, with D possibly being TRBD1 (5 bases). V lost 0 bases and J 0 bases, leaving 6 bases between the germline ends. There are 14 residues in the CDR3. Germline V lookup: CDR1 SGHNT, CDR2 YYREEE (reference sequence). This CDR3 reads CASSLAGNQETQYF. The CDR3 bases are TGTGCCAGCAGCTTGGCAGGGAACCAAGAGACCCAGTACTTC.

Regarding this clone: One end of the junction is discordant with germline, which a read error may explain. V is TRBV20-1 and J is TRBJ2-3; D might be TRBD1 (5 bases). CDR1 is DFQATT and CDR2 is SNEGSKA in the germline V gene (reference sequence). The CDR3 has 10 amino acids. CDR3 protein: CSARESTVNF. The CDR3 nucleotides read TGCAGTGCTAGAGAGTCGACAGTTAATTTT.

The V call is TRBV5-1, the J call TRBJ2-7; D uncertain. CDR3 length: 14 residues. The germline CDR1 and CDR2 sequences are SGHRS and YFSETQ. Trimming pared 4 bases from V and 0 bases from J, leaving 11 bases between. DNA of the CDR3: TGCGCCAGCAGCGTAGCCCCGGGCTCCTACGAGCAGTACTTC. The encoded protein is CASSVAPGSYEQYF.

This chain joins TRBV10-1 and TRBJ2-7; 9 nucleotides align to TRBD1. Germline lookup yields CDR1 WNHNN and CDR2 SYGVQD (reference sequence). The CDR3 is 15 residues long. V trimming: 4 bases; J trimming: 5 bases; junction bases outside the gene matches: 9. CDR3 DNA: TGCGCCAGCAGTGGTCAGGGACAGGGTTTTCACGAGCAGTACTTC. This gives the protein CASSGQGQGFHEQYF.

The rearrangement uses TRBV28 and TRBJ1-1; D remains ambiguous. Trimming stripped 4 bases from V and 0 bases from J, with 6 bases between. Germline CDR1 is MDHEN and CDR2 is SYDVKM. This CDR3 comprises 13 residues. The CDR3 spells CASSSSLNTEAFF. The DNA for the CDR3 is TGTGCCAGCAGTTCTTCCCTGAACACTGAAGCTTTCTTT.

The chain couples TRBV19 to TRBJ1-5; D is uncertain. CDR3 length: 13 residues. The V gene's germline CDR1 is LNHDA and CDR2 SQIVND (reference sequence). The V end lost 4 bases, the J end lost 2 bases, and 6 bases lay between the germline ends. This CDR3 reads CASSSRRNQPQHF. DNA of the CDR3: TGTGCCAGTAGTAGTCGGCGCAATCAGCCCCAGCATTTT.

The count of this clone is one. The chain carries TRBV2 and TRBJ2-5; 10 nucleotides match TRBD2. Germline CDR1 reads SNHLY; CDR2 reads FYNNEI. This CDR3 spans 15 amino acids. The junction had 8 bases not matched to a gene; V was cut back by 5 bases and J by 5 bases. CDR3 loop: CASSKRGGRRETQYF. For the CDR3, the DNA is TGTGCCAGCAGTAAGCGGGGGGGCCGTAGGGAGACCCAGTACTTC.

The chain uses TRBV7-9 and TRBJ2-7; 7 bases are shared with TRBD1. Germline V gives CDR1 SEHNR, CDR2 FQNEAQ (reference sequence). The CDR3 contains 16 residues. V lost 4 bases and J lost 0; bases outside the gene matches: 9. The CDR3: CASSSEVGQYSYEQYF. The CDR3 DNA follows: TGTGCCAGCAGCTCGGAGGTGGGACAGTACTCCTACGAGCAGTACTTC. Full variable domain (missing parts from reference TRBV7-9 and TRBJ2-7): DTGVSQNPRHKITKRGQNVTFRCDPISEHNRLYWYRQTLGQGPEFLTYFQNEAQLEKSRLLSDRFSAERPKGSFSTLEIQRTEQGDSAMYLCASSSEVGQYSYEQYFGPGTRLTVT.

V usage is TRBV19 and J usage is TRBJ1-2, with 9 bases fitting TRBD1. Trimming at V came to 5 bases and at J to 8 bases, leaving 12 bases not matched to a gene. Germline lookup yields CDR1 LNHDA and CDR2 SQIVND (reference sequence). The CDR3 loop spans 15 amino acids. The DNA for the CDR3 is TGTGCCAGTAGTCCCCGGACAGGGGTAGCGCGGGGCTACACCTTC. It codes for CASSPRTGVARGYTF.

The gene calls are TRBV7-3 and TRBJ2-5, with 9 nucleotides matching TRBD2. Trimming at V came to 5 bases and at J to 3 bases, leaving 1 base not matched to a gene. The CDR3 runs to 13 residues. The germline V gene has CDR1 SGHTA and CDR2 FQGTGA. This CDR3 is CASSRGGEETQYF. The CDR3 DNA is TGTGCCAGCAGCCGCGGGGGGGAAGAGACCCAGTACTTC.

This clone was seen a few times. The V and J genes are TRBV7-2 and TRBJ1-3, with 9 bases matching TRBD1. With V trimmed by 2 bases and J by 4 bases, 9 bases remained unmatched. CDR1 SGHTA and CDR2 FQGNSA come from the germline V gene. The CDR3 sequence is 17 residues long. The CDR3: CASSLRPTTGGGNTIYF. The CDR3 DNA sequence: TGTGCCAGCAGCTTACGGCCAACAACAGGGGGCGGAAACACCATATATTTT.

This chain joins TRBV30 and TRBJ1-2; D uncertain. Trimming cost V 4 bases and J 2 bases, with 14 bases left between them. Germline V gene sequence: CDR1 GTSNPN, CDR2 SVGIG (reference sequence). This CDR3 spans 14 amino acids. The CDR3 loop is CAWTRTRPNYGYTF. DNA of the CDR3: TGTGCCTGGACCCGGACCAGGCCGAACTATGGCTACACCTTC.

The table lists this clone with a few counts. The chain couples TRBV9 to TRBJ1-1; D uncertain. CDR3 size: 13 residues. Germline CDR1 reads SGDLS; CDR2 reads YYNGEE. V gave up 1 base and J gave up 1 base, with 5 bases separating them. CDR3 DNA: TGTGCCAGCAGCGTACAGAAGAACACTGAAGCTTTCTTT. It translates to CASSVQKNTEAFF.

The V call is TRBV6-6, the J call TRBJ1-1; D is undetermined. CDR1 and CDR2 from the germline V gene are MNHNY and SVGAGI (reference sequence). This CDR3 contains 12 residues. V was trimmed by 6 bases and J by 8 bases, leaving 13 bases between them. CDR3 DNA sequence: TGTGCCAGCAGCCCCTACGGAGCCGAAGCTTTCTTT. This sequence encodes CASSPYGAEAFF.

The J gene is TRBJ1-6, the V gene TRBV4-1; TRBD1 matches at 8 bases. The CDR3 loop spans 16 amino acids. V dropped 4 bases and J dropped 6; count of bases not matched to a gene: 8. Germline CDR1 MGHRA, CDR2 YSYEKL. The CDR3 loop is CASSPMDRVLNSPLHF. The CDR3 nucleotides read TGCGCCAGCAGCCCAATGGACAGGGTACTTAATTCACCCCTCCACTTT.

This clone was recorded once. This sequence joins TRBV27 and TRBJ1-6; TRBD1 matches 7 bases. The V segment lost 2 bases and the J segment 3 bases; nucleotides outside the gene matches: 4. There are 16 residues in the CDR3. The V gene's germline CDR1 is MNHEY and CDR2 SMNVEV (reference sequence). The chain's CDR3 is CASSLDTGDYNSPLHF. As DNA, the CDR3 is TGTGCCAGCAGTTTAGACACAGGGGACTATAATTCACCCCTCCACTTT.

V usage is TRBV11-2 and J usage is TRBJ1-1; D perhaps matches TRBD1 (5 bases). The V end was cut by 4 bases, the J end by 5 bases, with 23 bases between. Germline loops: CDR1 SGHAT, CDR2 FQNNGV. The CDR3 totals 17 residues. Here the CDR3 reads CASSSNRDGAFGTEAFF. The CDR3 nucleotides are TGTGCCAGCAGCTCCAATCGGGACGGAGCTTTTGGAACTGAAGCTTTCTTT.

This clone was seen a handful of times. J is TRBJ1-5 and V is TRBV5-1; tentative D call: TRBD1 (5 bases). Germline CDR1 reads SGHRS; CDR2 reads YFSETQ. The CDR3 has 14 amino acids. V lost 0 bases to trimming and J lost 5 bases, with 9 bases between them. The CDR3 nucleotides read TGCGCCAGCAGCTTGGGCCAGGGCCATCAGCCCCAGCATTTT. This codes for CASSLGQGHQPQHF.

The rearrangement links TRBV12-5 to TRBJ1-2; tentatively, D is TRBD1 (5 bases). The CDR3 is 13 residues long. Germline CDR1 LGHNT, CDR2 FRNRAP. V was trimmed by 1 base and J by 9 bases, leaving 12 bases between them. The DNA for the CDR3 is TGTGCTAGTGGTTTGGGGCAGGGTGGGAGCTACACCTTC. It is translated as CASGLGQGGSYTF. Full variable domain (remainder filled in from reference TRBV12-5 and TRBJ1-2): DARVTQTPRHKVTEMGQEVTMRCQPILGHNTVFWYRQTMMQGLELLAYFRNRAPLDDSGMPKDRFSAEMPDATLATLKIQPSEPRDSAVYFCASGLGQGGSYTFGSGTRLTVV.